Each of the 4 T cell receptor beta chains below was sequenced from the same sample in a study of blood T cell repertoires in COVID-19 (dated by TCRdb to 2019 to 2021). Library preparation used the immunoSEQ multiplex PCR assay. Sourced from immuneACCESS, this table was stored by TCRdb with only in-frame sequences that have V and J called. A share of the clones is absent; for the studies checked, an unresolved V gene accounts for under half, and the remainder has no known explanation. This sample has around 300,000 clones in its table, and 88% of those were observed once. The ten largest clones represent 3.5% to 4% of the sample. The material sequenced was peripheral blood. The receptors were gathered from a woman between 45 and 60 years old with active or convalescent COVID-19.

The genes are TRBV7-8 and TRBJ1-1; TRBD1 might be the D (6 bases). The germline V gene has CDR1 SGHVS and CDR2 FQNEAQ. With 2 bases removed from V and 6 bases from J, the gap between germline ends came to 13 bases. The CDR3 totals 14 residues. CDR3 DNA sequence: TGTGCCAGCAGCTTACAGGGAGGGGGGTCTGAAGCTTTCTTT. Translated: CASSLQGGGSEAFF.

The chain combines TRBV28 with TRBJ1-1, with 8 bases identical to TRBD1. Trimming at V came to 8 bases and at J to 1 base, leaving 12 bases not matched to a gene. Germline V gives CDR1 MDHEN, CDR2 SYDVKM. The CDR3 sequence is 16 residues long. In DNA form, the CDR3 reads TGTGCCAGCCCTCCGGGCAGGGGGCAACGGAACACTGAAGCTTTCTTT. Residues: CASPPGRGQRNTEAFF.

The chain uses TRBV2 and TRBJ1-1, with 9 bases lining up with TRBD1. This CDR3 is built from 16 residues. Trimming at V came to 3 bases and at J to 1 base, leaving 6 bases not matched to a gene. Germline values: CDR1 SNHLY, CDR2 FYNNEI. CDR3 nucleotides: TGTGCCAGCAGTGAGGGGACAGGGAACAAGAACACTGAAGCTTTCTTT. It translates to CASSEGTGNKNTEAFF.

This clone was seen only once. This chain joins TRBV3-1 (or the pseudogene TRBV3-2) and TRBJ1-1; 10 bases align to TRBD1. The CDR3 sequence is 17 residues long. V lost 2 bases to trimming and J lost 8 bases; unmatched junction nucleotides: 14. Germline CDR1 reads LGHDT; CDR2 reads YNNKEL (reference sequence). CDR3 in amino acids: CASSQNLVGTGAGEAFF. CDR3 bases: TGTGCCAGCAGCCAAAACCTCGTGGGGACAGGGGCTGGGGAAGCTTTCTTT.